This T cell receptor beta chain was observed in a study of T cell responses to AZD1222 COVID-19 vaccine. Repertoires were generated with immunoSEQ multiplex PCR, while TCRdb's copy carries only in-frame clones and drops some. The sample includes approximately 90,000 clones, approximately 86% of them seen just once. Germline V gene sequence: CDR1 MNHEY, CDR2 SVGAGI. The CDR3 spans 14 residues. Trimming stripped 3 bases from V and 7 bases from J, with 15 bases between. About this clone itself: Its antigen is as yet unknown.

Study findings and constraints: At study baseline, merely about 6 AZD1222 recipients were seropositive. CD4 TCRs covered the whole spike, strongest at regions 160-218 and 743-854.

This chain connects TRBV6-5 to TRBJ1-2, with D possibly TRBD1 on 5 matching bases. The input for sequencing was peripheral blood, taken on day 0 of AZD1222 vaccination. This clonotype originated in an adult in good health. The CDR3 DNA reads TGTGCCAGCAGTTATGGGGCAGGACGTGGTGGCTACACCTTC. Translation gives CASSYGAGRGGYTF.